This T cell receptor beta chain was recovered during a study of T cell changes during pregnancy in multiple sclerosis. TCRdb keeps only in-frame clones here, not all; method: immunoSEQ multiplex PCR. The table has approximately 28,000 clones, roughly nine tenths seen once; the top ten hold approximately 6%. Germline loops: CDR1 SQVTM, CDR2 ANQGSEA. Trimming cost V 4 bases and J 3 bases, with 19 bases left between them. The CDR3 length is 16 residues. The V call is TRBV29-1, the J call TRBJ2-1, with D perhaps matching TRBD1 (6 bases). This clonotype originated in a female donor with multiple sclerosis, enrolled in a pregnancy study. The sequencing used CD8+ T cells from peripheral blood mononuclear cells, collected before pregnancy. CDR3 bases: TGCAGCGTTGTGGGGGCTAAGCAGGTCGGCTACAATGAGCAGTTCTTC. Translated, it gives CSVVGAKQVGYNEQFF.